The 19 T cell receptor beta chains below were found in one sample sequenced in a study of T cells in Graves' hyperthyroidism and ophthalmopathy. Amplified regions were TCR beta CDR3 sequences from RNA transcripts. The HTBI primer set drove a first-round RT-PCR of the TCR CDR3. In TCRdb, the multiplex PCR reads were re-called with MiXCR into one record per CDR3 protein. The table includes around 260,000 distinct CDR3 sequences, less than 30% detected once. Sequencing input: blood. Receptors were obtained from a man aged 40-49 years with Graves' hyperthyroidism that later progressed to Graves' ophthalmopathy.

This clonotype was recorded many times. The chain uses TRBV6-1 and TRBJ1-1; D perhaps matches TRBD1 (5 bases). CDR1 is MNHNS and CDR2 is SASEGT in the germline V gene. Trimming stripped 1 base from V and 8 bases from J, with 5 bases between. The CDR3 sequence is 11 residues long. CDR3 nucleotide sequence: TGTGCCAGCAGTGAAGAGGGGGAAGCTTTCTTT. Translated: CASSEEGEAFF.

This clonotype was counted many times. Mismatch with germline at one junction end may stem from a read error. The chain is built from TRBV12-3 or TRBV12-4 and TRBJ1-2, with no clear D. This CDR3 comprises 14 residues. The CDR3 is CASRFRDRPYDYTF. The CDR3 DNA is TGTGCCAGCAGATTCCGGGATCGTCCCTATGACTACACCTTC.

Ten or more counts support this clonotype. For the CDR3, the DNA is TGTGCCAGCAGCCATGACACCGGGGAGCTGTTTTTT. This gives the protein CASSHDTGELFF. The genes are TRBV5-5 and TRBJ2-2; D gene ambiguous. The CDR3 consists of 12 residues. Germline CDR1 is SGHKS and CDR2 is YYEKEE (reference sequence). V shed 4 bases and J shed 3 bases, with 4 bases lying between them.

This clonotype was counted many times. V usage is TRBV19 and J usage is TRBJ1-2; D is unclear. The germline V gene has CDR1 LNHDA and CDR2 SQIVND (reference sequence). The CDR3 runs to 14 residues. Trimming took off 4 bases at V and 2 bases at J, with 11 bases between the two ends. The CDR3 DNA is TGTGCCAGTAGTAGCCTACAGAAGAACTATGGCTACACCTTC. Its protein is CASSSLQKNYGYTF.

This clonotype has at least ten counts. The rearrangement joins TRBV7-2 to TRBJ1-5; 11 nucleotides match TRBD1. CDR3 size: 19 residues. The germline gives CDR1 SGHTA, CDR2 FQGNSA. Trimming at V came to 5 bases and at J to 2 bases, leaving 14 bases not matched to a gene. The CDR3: CASSPKDRGRVAGNQPQHF. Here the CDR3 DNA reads TGTGCCAGCAGCCCAAAGGACAGGGGGCGGGTTGCGGGCAATCAGCCCCAGCATTTT.

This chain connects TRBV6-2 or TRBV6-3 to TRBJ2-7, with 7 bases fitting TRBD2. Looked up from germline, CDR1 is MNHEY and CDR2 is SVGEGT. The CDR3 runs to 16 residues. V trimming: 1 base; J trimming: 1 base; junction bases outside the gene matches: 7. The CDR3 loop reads CASSYLAGLRSYEQYF. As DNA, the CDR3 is TGTGCCAGCAGTTACTTAGCGGGCCTGAGATCCTACGAGCAGTACTTC.

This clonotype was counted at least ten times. The CDR3 sequence: CASSLSLAGVLQETQYF. The CDR3 DNA is TGCGCCAGCAGCTTGTCCCTAGCGGGAGTGTTACAAGAGACCCAGTACTTC. This chain uses TRBV5-1 with TRBJ2-5, with 10 bases matching TRBD2. Germline values: CDR1 SGHRS, CDR2 YFSETQ. CDR3 length: 17 amino acids. V gave up 1 base and J gave up 2 bases; unmatched junction bases: 8.

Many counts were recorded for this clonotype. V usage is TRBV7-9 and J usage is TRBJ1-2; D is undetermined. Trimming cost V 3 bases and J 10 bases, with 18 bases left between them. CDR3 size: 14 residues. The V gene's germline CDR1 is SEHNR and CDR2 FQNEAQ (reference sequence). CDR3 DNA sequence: TGTGCCAGCAGCTTGATAGAAAGCGGCCAGTCCTACACCTTC. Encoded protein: CASSLIESGQSYTF. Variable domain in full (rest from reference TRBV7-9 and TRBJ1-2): DTGVSQNPRHKITKRGQNVTFRCDPISEHNRLYWYRQTLGQGPEFLTYFQNEAQLEKSRLLSDRFSAERPKGSFSTLEIQRTEQGDSAMYLCASSLIESGQSYTFGSGTRLTVV.

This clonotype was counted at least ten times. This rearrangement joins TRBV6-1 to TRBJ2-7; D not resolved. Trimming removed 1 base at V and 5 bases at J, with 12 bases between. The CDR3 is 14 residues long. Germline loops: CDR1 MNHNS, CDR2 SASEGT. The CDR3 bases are TGTGCCAGCAGTGAAGGGTGGTCTTACCACGAGCAGTACTTC. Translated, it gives CASSEGWSYHEQYF.

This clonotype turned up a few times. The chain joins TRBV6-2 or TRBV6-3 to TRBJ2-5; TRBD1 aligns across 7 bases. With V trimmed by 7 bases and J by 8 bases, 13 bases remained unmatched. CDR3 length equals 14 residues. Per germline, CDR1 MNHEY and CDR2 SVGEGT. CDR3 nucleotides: TGTGCCAGCACAAGCTGGACAGGAGAGATCACCCAGTACTTC. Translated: CASTSWTGEITQYF.

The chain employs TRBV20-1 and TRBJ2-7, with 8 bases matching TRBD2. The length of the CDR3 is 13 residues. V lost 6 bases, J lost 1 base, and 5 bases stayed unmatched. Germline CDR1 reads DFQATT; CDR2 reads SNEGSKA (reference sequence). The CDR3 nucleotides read TGCAGTGCCCAGCGGGAGAGGTCCTACGAGCAGTACTTC. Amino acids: CSAQRERSYEQYF.

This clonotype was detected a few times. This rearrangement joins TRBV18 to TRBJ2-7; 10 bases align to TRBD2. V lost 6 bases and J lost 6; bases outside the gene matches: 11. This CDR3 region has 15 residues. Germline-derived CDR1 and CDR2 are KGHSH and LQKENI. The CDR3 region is CASSHRSPSGSEQYF. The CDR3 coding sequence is TGTGCCAGCTCCCACCGCTCCCCTAGCGGGAGCGAGCAGTACTTC.

The CDR3 spells CASSRIWSGSSYEQYF. CDR3 in DNA: TGTGCCAGCAGCCGGATTTGGAGCGGGAGCTCCTACGAGCAGTACTTC. The rearrangement uses TRBV6-2 or TRBV6-3 and TRBJ2-7; 8 bases match TRBD2. The ends lost 6 bases at V and 0 bases at J; junction bases unmatched: 10. This CDR3 is built from 16 residues. Germline-derived CDR1 and CDR2 are MNHEY and SVGEGT.

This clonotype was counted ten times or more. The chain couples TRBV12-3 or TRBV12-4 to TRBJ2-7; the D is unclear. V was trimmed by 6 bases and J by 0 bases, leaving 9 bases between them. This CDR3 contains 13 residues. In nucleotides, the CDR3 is TGTGCCAGCAGAACTGAGGCCTCCTACGAGCAGTACTTC. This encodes CASRTEASYEQYF.

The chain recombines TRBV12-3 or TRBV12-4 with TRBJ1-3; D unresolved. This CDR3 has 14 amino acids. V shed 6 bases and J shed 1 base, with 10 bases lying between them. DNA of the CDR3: TGTGCCAGCAGCCCAACAGCATCTGGAAACACCATATATTTT. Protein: CASSPTASGNTIYF.

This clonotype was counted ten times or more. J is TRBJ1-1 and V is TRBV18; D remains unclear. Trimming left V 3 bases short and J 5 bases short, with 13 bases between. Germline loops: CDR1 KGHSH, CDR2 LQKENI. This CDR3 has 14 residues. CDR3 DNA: TGTGCCAGCTCACCGCGCAGATCGTTGACTGAAGCTTTCTTT. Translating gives CASSPRRSLTEAFF.

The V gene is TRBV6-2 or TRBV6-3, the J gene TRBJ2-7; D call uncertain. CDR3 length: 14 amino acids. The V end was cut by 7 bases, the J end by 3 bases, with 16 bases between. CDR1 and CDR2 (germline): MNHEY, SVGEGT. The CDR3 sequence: CASTIAGRLYEQYF. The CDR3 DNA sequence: TGTGCCAGCACGATCGCCGGACGCCTCTACGAGCAGTACTTC.

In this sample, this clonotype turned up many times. CDR3 DNA sequence: TGTGCCAGTAGACTAGCGAGGCAAGAGACCCAGTACTTC. Translated, it gives CASRLARQETQYF. The V and J genes are TRBV19 and TRBJ2-5; 7 bases line up with TRBD2. The germline gives CDR1 LNHDA, CDR2 SQIVND (reference sequence). The CDR3 has 13 residues. The J segment lost 2 bases and the V segment lost 6 bases, leaving 3 bases of the junction unmatched.

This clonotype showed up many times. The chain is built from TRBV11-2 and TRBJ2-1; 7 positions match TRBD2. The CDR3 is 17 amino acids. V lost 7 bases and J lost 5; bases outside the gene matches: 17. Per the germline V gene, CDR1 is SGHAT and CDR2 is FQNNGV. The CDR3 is CASTKPSWRERNNEQFF. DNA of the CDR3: TGTGCCAGCACCAAACCGTCCTGGCGGGAGAGGAACAATGAGCAGTTCTTC.